The present entry profiles one TCR beta chain with its context. This record comes from a study of human T cells and chemical hapten exposure. Study information: Small pooled library volume differences chiefly drove per-sample TCR yield variation.

Documented time point: patch test 3, about 24 weeks after DPC sensitization. Treatment described: therapeutic diphenylcyclopropenone sensitization with weekly scalp DPC. Germline V gives CDR1 SQVTM, CDR2 ANQGSEA. The CDR3 runs 16 residues. With V trimmed by 1 base and J by 0 bases, 5 bases remained unmatched. TCRdb reanalysed the RACE reads using MiXCR and keeps one entry per CDR3 protein. The sample carries under 55,000 distinct CDR3 sequences, approximately 9.9% recorded once. Sequencing was performed on whole blood, taken in connection with sensitization to the hapten diphenylcyclopropenone (DPC). The rearrangement joins TRBV29-1 to TRBJ2-3; TRBD2 matches 9 bases. This TCR came from a middle-aged woman with alopecia areata. Some clones in this sample may be carry-over from other donors' samples. In DNA form, the CDR3 reads TGCAGCGTTGAAGGGTTGCGGGGGGGAAGCACAGATACGCAGTATTTT. Its translation is CSVEGLRGGSTDTQYF.